This T cell receptor (beta chain) originates from a study of Ad26.COV2.S vaccination and SARS-CoV-2 variants. Looking at the study overall: Intramuscularly, Ad26.COV2.S was given either once or twice, 56 days apart. Points from the study as a whole: TCR breadth and depth estimates may have understated total T cell responses. While placebo recipients had lower spike-specific TCR breadth, vaccine recipients had more.

Libraries were prepared by immunoSEQ multiplex PCR; TCRdb keeps only in-frame clonotypes and omits some of them. Altogether about 680,000 clones are present, around 89% being singletons, with the ten largest covering roughly 1.5%. This CDR3 is built from 15 residues. Germline V CDR1 and CDR2: SGHAT, FQDESV (reference sequence). The ends lost 1 base at V and 2 bases at J; junction bases unmatched: 2. As regards this clone: Its antigen remains unknown.

The treatment: around 19 received Ad26.COV2.S at low or high dose, single or two shots; 5 received placebo; per-sample allocation not given. The investigators took samples on day 63 after the first vaccine or placebo injection. The sample was peripheral blood, taken in a trial of Ad26.COV2.S vaccine versus placebo. V gene TRBV11-1 combines with J gene TRBJ2-3, with 8 nucleotides matching TRBD2. This TCR derives from a person aged 18-65 years who received the Ad26.COV2.S COVID-19 vaccine or a placebo. The CDR3 nucleotides are TGTGCCAGCAGCTTAGGGCGGGGGGTCACAGATACGCAGTATTTT. Translated, it gives CASSLGRGVTDTQYF.